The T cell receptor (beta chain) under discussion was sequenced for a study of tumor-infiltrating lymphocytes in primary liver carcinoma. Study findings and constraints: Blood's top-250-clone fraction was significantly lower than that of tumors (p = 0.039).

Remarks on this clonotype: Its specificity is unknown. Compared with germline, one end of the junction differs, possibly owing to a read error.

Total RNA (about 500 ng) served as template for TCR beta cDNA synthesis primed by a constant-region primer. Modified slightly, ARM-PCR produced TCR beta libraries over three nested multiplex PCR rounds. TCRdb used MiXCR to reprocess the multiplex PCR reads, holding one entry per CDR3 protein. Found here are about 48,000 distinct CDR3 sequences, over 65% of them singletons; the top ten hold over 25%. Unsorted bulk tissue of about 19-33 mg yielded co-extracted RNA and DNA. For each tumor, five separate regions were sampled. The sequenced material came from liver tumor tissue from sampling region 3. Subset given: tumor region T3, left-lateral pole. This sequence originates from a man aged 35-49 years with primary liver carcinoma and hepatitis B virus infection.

CDR3 protein: CTSKVGSDSYEQYF. DNA of the CDR3: TGTACCAGCAAGGTGGGATCGGACTCCTACGAGCAGTACTTC. This chain connects TRBV6-5 to TRBJ2-7, with D unclear. The germline V gene encodes CDR1 MNHEY and CDR2 SVGAGI. CDR3 size: 14 residues.